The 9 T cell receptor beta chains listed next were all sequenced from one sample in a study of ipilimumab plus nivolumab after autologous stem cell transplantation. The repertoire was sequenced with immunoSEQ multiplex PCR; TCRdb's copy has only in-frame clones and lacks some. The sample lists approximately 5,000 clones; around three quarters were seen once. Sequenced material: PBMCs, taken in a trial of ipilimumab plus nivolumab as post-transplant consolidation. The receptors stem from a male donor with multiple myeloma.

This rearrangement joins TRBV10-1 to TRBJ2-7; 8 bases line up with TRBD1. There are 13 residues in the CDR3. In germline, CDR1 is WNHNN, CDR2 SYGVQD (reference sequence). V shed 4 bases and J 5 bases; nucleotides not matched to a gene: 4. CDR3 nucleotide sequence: TGCGCCAGCAGTGGGCAGGGGGCGGACGAGCAGTACTTC. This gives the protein CASSGQGADEQYF.

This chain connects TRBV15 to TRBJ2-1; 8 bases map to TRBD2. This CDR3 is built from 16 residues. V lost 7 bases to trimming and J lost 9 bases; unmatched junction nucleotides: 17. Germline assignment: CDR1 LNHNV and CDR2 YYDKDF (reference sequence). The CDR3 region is CATKGGLAGFRGEQFF. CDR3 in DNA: TGTGCCACCAAGGGTGGGCTAGCGGGTTTCAGGGGTGAGCAGTTCTTC.

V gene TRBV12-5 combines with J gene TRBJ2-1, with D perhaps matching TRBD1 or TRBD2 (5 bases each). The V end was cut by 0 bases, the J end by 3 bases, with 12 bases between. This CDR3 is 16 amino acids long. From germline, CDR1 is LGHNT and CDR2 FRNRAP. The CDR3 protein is CASGLVDGTLYNEQFF. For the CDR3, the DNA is TGTGCTAGTGGTTTGGTGGACGGGACCCTCTACAATGAGCAGTTCTTC.

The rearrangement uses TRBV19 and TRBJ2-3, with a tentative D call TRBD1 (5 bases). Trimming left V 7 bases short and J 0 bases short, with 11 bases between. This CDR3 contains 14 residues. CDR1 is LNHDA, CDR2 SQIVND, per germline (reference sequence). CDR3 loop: CASTRAPSTDTQYF. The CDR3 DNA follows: TGTGCCAGTACCAGGGCTCCTAGCACAGATACGCAGTATTTT. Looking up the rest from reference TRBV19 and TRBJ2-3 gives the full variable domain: DGGITQSPKYLFRKEGQNVTLSCEQNLNHDAMYWYRQDPGQGLRLIYYSQIVNDFQKGDIAEGYSVSREKKESFPLTVTSAQKNPTAFYLCASTRAPSTDTQYFGPGTRLTVL.

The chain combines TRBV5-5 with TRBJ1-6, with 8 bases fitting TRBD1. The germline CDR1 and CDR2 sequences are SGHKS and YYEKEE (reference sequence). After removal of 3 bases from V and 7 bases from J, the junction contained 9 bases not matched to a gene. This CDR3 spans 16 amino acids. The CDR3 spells CASSWGQGAQNSPLHF. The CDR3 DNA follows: TGTGCCAGCAGCTGGGGGCAGGGGGCGCAGAATTCACCCCTCCACTTT.

CDR3 amino acids: CASSLGGTQYF. CDR3 in DNA: TGTGCCAGCAGTTTGGGGGGGACCCAGTACTTC. The V and J genes are TRBV28 and TRBJ2-5; weak D call: TRBD2 (6 bases). The CDR3 spans 11 residues. Trimming removed 3 bases from V and 7 bases from J, with 6 bases in between. CDR1 is MDHEN, CDR2 SYDVKM, per germline.

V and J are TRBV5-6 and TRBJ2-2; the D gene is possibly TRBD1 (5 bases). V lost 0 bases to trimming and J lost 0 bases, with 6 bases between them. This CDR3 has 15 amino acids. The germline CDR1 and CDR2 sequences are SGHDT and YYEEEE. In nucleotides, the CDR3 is TGTGCCAGCAGCTTGGGGGGCACGAACACCGGGGAGCTGTTTTTT. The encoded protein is CASSLGGTNTGELFF.

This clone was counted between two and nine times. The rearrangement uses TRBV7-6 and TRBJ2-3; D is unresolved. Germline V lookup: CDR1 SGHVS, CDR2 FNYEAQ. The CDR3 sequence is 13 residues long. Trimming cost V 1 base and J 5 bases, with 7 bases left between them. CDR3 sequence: CASSLDSGDTQYF. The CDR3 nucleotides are TGTGCCAGCAGCTTAGACTCGGGAGATACGCAGTATTTT.

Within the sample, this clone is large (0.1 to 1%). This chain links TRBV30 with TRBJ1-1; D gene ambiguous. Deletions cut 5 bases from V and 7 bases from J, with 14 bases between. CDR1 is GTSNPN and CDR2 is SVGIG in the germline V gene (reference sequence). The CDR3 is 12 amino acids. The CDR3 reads CAWGPTPREAFF. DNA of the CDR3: TGTGCCTGGGGCCCGACCCCTCGTGAAGCTTTCTTT.